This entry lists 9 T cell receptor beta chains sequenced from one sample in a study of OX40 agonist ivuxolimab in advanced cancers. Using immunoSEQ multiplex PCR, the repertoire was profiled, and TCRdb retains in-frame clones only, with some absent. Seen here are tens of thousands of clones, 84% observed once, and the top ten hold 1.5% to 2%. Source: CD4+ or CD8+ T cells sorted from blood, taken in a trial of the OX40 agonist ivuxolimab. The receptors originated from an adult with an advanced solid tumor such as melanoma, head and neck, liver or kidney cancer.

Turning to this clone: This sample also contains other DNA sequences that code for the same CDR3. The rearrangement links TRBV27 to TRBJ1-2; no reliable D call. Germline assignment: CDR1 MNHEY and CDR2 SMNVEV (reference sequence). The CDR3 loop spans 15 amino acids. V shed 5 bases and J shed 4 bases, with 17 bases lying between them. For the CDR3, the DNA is TGTGCCAGCAGTCCCAAACGGAGGGCATTCTATGGCTACACCTTC. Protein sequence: CASSPKRRAFYGYTF.

CDR3 sequence (DNA): TGTGCCAGCAGCCTTCTCCCAGGGAATGAGCAGTTCTTC. Translated: CASSLLPGNEQFF. The genes are TRBV7-2 and TRBJ2-1; weak D call: TRBD1 (5 bases). Deletions cut 5 bases from V and 7 bases from J, with 12 bases between. Looked up from germline, CDR1 is SGHTA and CDR2 is FQGNSA. CDR3 size: 13 residues. Full variable domain (missing parts from reference TRBV7-2 and TRBJ2-1): GAGVSQSPSNKVTEKGKDVELRCDPISGHTALYWYRQSLGQGLEFLIYFQGNSAPDKSGLPSDRFSAERTGGSVSTLTIQRTQQEDSAVYLCASSLLPGNEQFFGPGTRLTVL.

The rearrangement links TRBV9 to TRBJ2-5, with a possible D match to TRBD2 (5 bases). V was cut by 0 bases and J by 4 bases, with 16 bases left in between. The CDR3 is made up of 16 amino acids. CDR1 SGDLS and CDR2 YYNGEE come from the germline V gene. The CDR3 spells CASSVGNSAPPETQYF. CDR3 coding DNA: TGTGCCAGCAGCGTAGGTAATAGCGCCCCACCAGAGACCCAGTACTTC.

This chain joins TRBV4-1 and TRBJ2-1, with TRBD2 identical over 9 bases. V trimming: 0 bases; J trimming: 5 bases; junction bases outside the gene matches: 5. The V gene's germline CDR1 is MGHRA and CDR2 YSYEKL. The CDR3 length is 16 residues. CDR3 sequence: CASSQDVAGVNNEQFF. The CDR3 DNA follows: TGCGCCAGCAGCCAAGATGTAGCGGGAGTTAACAATGAGCAGTTCTTC.

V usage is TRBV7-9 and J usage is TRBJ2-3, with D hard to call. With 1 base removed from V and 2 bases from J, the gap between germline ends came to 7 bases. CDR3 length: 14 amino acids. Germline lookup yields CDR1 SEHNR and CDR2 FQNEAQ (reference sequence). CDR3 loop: CASSLVASTDTQYF. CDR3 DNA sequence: TGTGCCAGCAGCTTAGTAGCTTCCACAGATACGCAGTATTTT.

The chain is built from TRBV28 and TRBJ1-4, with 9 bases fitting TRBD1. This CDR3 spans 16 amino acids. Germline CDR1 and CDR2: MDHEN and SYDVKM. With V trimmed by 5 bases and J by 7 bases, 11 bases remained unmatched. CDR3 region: CASSVVWGQGVEKLFF. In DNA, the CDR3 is TGTGCCAGCAGTGTCGTATGGGGACAGGGAGTTGAAAAACTGTTTTTT.

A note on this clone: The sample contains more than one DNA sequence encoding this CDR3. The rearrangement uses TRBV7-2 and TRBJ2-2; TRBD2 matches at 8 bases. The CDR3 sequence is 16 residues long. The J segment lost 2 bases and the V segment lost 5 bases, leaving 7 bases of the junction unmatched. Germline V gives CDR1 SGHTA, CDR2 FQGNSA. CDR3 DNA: TGTGCCAGCAGCCTCCCACTAGCGGAAAACACCGGGGAGCTGTTTTTT. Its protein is CASSLPLAENTGELFF.

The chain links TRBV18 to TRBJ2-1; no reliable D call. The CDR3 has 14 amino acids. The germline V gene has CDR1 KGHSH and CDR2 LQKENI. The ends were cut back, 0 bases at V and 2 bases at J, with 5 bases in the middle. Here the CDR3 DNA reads TGTGCCAGCTCACCACCGAACACCTACAATGAGCAGTTCTTC. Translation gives CASSPPNTYNEQFF.

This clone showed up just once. The CDR3 region is CASSDSQYQPQHF. In DNA, the CDR3 is TGTGCCAGCAGCGACTCCCAATATCAGCCCCAGCATTTT. The chain is built from TRBV6-1 and TRBJ1-5, with D unresolved. V was cut by 6 bases and J by 5 bases, with 11 bases left in between. CDR3 size: 13 residues. Germline CDR1 is MNHNS and CDR2 is SASEGT.